This passage covers 32 T cell receptor beta chains from one sample sequenced in a study of cytomegalovirus exposure and HLA in healthy donors. TCRdb's table, derived via immunoSEQ multiplex PCR, lists solely in-frame clones and lacks some. The sample records about 250,000 clones, roughly nine tenths being singletons. Sequenced material: PBMCs. All receptors derive from a man aged 18 to 30 in good health and CMV-seropositive.

The chain is built from TRBV7-8 and TRBJ2-5, with 11 bases identical to TRBD2. Looked up from germline, CDR1 is SGHVS and CDR2 is FQNEAQ. The CDR3 extends over 16 amino acids. After removal of 3 bases from V and 5 bases from J, the junction contained 8 bases not matched to a gene. CDR3 loop: CASSLATSGSMETQYF. As DNA, the CDR3 is TGTGCCAGCAGCTTGGCAACTAGCGGGAGTATGGAGACCCAGTACTTC. Based on the CDR3 plus reference TRBV7-8 and TRBJ2-5, the full variable domain is GAGVSQSPRYKVAKRGQDVALRCDPISGHVSLFWYQQALGQGPEFLTYFQNEAQLDKSGLPSDRFFAERPEGSVSTLKIQRTQQEDSAVYLCASSLATSGSMETQYFGPGTRLLVL.

The gene calls are TRBV5-4 and TRBJ2-3; 8 bases align to TRBD2. Germline V gives CDR1 SGHNT, CDR2 YYREEE (reference sequence). This CDR3 spans 16 amino acids. J gave up 3 bases and V 0 bases, and 6 bases lay outside the gene matches. The chain's CDR3 is CASSLGGRFGTDTQYF. The DNA for the CDR3 is TGTGCCAGCAGCTTGGGCGGGAGGTTTGGAACAGATACGCAGTATTTT.

The rearrangement links TRBV5-1 to TRBJ2-7; D may be TRBD1 or TRBD2 (5 bases each). CDR1 is SGHRS and CDR2 is YFSETQ in the germline V gene. This CDR3 has 16 residues. V was pared by 0 bases and J by 0 bases, with 13 bases between. DNA for the CDR3: TGCGCCAGCAGCTTGGGGTGGGGACGGAGCTCCTACGAGCAGTACTTC. Translation gives CASSLGWGRSSYEQYF.

This chain joins TRBV5-1 and TRBJ2-5, with 9 bases identical to TRBD2. The CDR3 sequence is 14 residues long. V lost 4 bases to trimming and J lost 5 bases; unmatched junction nucleotides: 6. Per germline, CDR1 SGHRS and CDR2 YFSETQ. CDR3 nucleotide sequence: TGCGCCAGCAGCGCGGGAGGGCCGGGGGAGACCCAGTACTTC. This codes for CASSAGGPGETQYF.

The chain uses TRBV19 and TRBJ2-7, with 12 positions matching TRBD1. CDR3 length equals 13 residues. Germline V gene sequence: CDR1 LNHDA, CDR2 SQIVND (reference sequence). V trimming: 4 bases; J trimming: 6 bases; junction bases outside the gene matches: 1. CDR3 region: CASSTGQGAEQYF. The CDR3 bases are TGTGCCAGTAGTACGGGACAGGGGGCCGAGCAGTACTTC. The full variable domain, with the rest looked up from reference TRBV19 and TRBJ2-7, is DGGITQSPKYLFRKEGQNVTLSCEQNLNHDAMYWYRQDPGQGLRLIYYSQIVNDFQKGDIAEGYSVSREKKESFPLTVTSAQKNPTAFYLCASSTGQGAEQYFGPGTRLTVT.

The J gene is TRBJ2-7, the V gene TRBV7-9; TRBD2 matches at 8 bases. The length of the CDR3 is 14 residues. Germline V gene lookup returns CDR1 SEHNR and CDR2 FQNEAQ (reference sequence). J was trimmed by 4 bases and V by 5 bases; bases with no gene match: 7. CDR3 loop: CASSKQGLDYEQYF. Here the CDR3 DNA reads TGTGCCAGCAGCAAACAGGGACTAGATTACGAGCAGTACTTC.

The chain joins TRBV28 to TRBJ1-5, with D perhaps matching TRBD1 (5 bases). The V gene lost 5 bases and the J gene lost 5 bases, with 19 bases spanning the gap. This CDR3 is built from 16 residues. Per germline, CDR1 MDHEN and CDR2 SYDVKM. CDR3 residues: CASSLDGTRRHQPQHF. DNA of the CDR3: TGTGCCAGCAGTCTAGACGGGACCAGGCGCCATCAGCCCCAGCATTTT.

To note about this clone: Other DNA sequences in the same sample also yield this CDR3. The genes are TRBV19 and TRBJ2-7, with 11 nucleotides matching TRBD2. The CDR3 has 14 amino acids. J gave up 2 bases and V 4 bases, and 1 base lay outside the gene matches. From germline, CDR1 is LNHDA and CDR2 SQIVND (reference sequence). In nucleotides, the CDR3 is TGTGCCAGTAGTAGGACTAGCGGGCCCTACGAGCAGTACTTC. This translates into CASSRTSGPYEQYF.

This clone was detected many times. The CDR3, as DNA: TGCGCCAGCAGCTTGGCTAGCGGGGTCACAGATACGCAGTATTTT. The encoded protein is CASSLASGVTDTQYF. This chain connects TRBV5-1 to TRBJ2-3, with 9 bases aligning to TRBD2. This CDR3 region has 15 residues. Germline values: CDR1 SGHRS, CDR2 YFSETQ. V trimming: 0 bases; J trimming: 2 bases; junction bases outside the gene matches: 1. The full variable domain, rest sourced from reference TRBV5-1 and TRBJ2-3, is KAGVTQTPRYLIKTRGQQVTLSCSPISGHRSVSWYQQTPGQGLQFLFEYFSETQRNKGNFPGRFSGRQFSNSRSEMNVSTLELGDSALYLCASSLASGVTDTQYFGPGTRLTVL.

Comment on this clone: Other nucleotide sequences from this sample produce the same CDR3. The CDR3 DNA sequence: TGTGCCAGCAGTTTGGGAGGGAATGAGCAGTTCTTC. Its translation: CASSLGGNEQFF. The J gene is TRBJ2-1, the V gene TRBV27; 7 bases fit TRBD2. This CDR3 has 12 residues. The V gene's germline CDR1 is MNHEY and CDR2 SMNVEV (reference sequence). V lost 3 bases to trimming and J lost 7 bases; unmatched junction nucleotides: 0.

The rearrangement links TRBV6-6 to TRBJ2-7, with D possibly being TRBD1 (5 bases). From germline, CDR1 is MNHNY and CDR2 SVGAGI (reference sequence). Trimming left V 5 bases short and J 0 bases short, with 11 bases between. CDR3 length: 14 amino acids. CDR3 sequence: CASSQMTVSYEQYF. In nucleotides, the CDR3 is TGTGCCAGCAGTCAGATGACAGTCTCCTACGAGCAGTACTTC.

J is TRBJ2-1 and V is TRBV6-6, with 10 bases lining up with TRBD1. With 5 bases clipped from V and 2 bases from J, the junction kept 6 bases outside the gene matches. This CDR3 comprises 16 residues. The V gene's germline CDR1 is MNHNY and CDR2 SVGAGI (reference sequence). CDR3 protein: CASSLSGQGAYNEQFF. The CDR3 nucleotides are TGTGCCAGCAGTCTAAGCGGACAGGGGGCCTACAATGAGCAGTTCTTC.

The chain links TRBV5-1 to TRBJ1-1; D perhaps matches TRBD1 (5 bases). Germline CDR1 and CDR2: SGHRS and YFSETQ. Trimming left V 0 bases short and J 1 base short, with 10 bases between. This CDR3 spans 15 amino acids. The CDR3 region is CASSLVFGANTEAFF. CDR3 sequence (DNA): TGCGCCAGCAGCTTGGTTTTCGGGGCGAACACTGAAGCTTTCTTT.

The sample holds one count of this clone. The chain has TRBV27 and TRBJ2-2; perhaps TRBD1 as D (6 bases). CDR1 and CDR2 from the germline V gene are MNHEY and SMNVEV (reference sequence). V lost 4 bases to trimming and J lost 3 bases, with 9 bases between them. The CDR3 loop spans 14 amino acids. The CDR3 spells CASSWQGYTGELFF. In DNA, the CDR3 is TGTGCCAGCAGTTGGCAGGGGTACACCGGGGAGCTGTTTTTT.

This chain connects TRBV9 to TRBJ1-4; a possible D gene is TRBD1 (5 bases). V lost 0 bases and J lost 7, with 13 bases in between. Germline values: CDR1 SGDLS, CDR2 YYNGEE. The CDR3 has 15 residues. The CDR3 spells CASSVAGGLGEKLFF. The CDR3 nucleotides are TGTGCCAGCAGCGTAGCTGGGGGGTTAGGTGAAAAACTGTTTTTT.

The chain combines TRBV5-1 with TRBJ2-2; no reliable D call. This CDR3 spans 14 amino acids. Trimming removed 4 bases at V and 4 bases at J, with 11 bases between. The V gene's germline CDR1 is SGHRS and CDR2 YFSETQ. CDR3: CASSPRDVTGELFF. As DNA, the CDR3 is TGCGCCAGCAGCCCCCGTGATGTCACCGGGGAGCTGTTTTTT.

This chain links TRBV10-3 with TRBJ1-1; D is perhaps TRBD1 (5 bases). This CDR3 is built from 12 residues. The V end lost 11 bases, the J end lost 5 bases, and 15 bases lay between the germline ends. Germline CDR1 is ENHRY and CDR2 is SYGVKD. In DNA form, the CDR3 reads TGTGCCGTGGGACGCCCGGGGACTGAAGCTTTCTTT. Translating gives CAVGRPGTEAFF.

The chain is built from TRBV30 and TRBJ1-1; no clear D gene. Per the germline V gene, CDR1 is GTSNPN and CDR2 is SVGIG (reference sequence). The CDR3 runs to 12 residues. V was cut by 5 bases and J by 1 base, with 8 bases left in between. The CDR3, as DNA: TGTGCCTGGGGCGTTTCGAACACTGAAGCTTTCTTT. Translation: CAWGVSNTEAFF.

The chain couples TRBV19 to TRBJ2-7; D unresolved. Germline CDR1 and CDR2: LNHDA and SQIVND (reference sequence). Trimming took 1 base from V and 1 from J, leaving 5 bases between them. The CDR3 extends over 13 amino acids. The CDR3, as DNA: TGTGCCAGTAGTATAGCCTCTTCCTACGAGCAGTACTTC. Translated: CASSIASSYEQYF.

CDR3 coding DNA: TGTGCCAGCAGCGGGGATGGGGGTTCCTATGGCTACACCTTC. Protein product: CASSGDGGSYGYTF. The chain couples TRBV5-6 to TRBJ1-2, with D possibly TRBD1 on 5 matching bases. Trimming took 4 bases from V and 4 from J, leaving 14 bases between them. CDR1 and CDR2 from the germline V gene are SGHDT and YYEEEE. The CDR3 has 14 amino acids.

This chain links TRBV4-1 with TRBJ2-2, with D unresolved. Trimming took 0 bases from V and 5 from J, leaving 1 base between them. This CDR3 spans 12 amino acids. Germline V gives CDR1 MGHRA, CDR2 YSYEKL. This CDR3 is CASSQETGELFF. CDR3 sequence (DNA): TGCGCCAGCAGCCAAGAGACCGGGGAGCTGTTTTTT.

The chain has TRBV27 and TRBJ2-3; 8 bases agree with TRBD1. V lost 2 bases and J lost 7; bases outside the gene matches: 8. Germline V gene data show CDR1 as MNHEY and CDR2 as SMNVEV (reference sequence). This CDR3 has 15 residues. The CDR3 bases are TGTGCCAGCAGTTTAAAGGGGCAGGGGGCATATACGCAGTATTTT. Its translation is CASSLKGQGAYTQYF.

The chain combines TRBV28 with TRBJ2-1; D not resolved. Trimming left V 2 bases short and J 5 bases short, with 13 bases between. The germline V gene encodes CDR1 MDHEN and CDR2 SYDVKM. This CDR3 contains 15 residues. CDR3 region: CASSLRGVDHNEQFF. The CDR3 nucleotides read TGTGCCAGCAGTTTACGTGGGGTGGACCACAATGAGCAGTTCTTC.

CDR3 bases: TGTGCCTGGAGGTCACGTCAGGGCTTGCGGGGGGCCAACGTCCTGACTTTC. Its protein product is CAWRSRQGLRGANVLTF. The chain carries TRBV30 and TRBJ2-6; D possibly corresponds to TRBD1 (5 bases). V lost 3 bases and J lost 4, with 19 bases in between. CDR3 length equals 17 residues. Germline V gene sequence: CDR1 GTSNPN, CDR2 SVGIG (reference sequence).

The CDR3 loop is CASSFRGRDGYTF. Written as DNA, the CDR3 is TGTGCCAGCAGCTTCCGGGGACGGGATGGCTACACCTTC. The rearrangement uses TRBV7-2 and TRBJ1-2; TRBD1 is a possible D gene (5 bases). Germline values: CDR1 SGHTA, CDR2 FQGNSA. V shed 3 bases and J shed 6 bases, with 11 bases lying between them. This CDR3 is built from 13 residues.

This clone appeared once. The gene calls are TRBV2 and TRBJ2-7, with 11 nucleotides matching TRBD2. Germline-derived CDR1 and CDR2 are SNHLY and FYNNEI. This CDR3 is 15 amino acids long. V lost 3 bases to trimming and J lost 6 bases; unmatched junction nucleotides: 7. The CDR3 nucleotides read TGTGCCAGCAGTGATAGACTAGCGGGAAGGATCGAGCAGTACTTC. Translated, it gives CASSDRLAGRIEQYF.

The V gene is TRBV5-1, the J gene TRBJ2-7; 12 nucleotides match TRBD2. This CDR3 is built from 16 residues. Trimming cost V 1 base and J 5 bases; bases outside gene matches: 7. CDR1 is SGHRS, CDR2 YFSETQ, per germline. In nucleotides, the CDR3 is TGCGCCAGCAGCTTGACGCTAGCGGGAGGGCCTAACGAGCAGTACTTC. This translates into CASSLTLAGGPNEQYF.

There are a few counts of this clone. This chain joins TRBV11-2 and TRBJ1-2, with TRBD1 matching 8 bases. This CDR3 comprises 14 residues. Germline CDR1 and CDR2: SGHAT and FQNNGV. Unmatched junction bases numbered 6, after V lost 5 bases and J lost 4 bases. This CDR3 reads CASSQRQGSYGYTF. DNA of the CDR3: TGTGCCAGCAGCCAACGACAGGGGAGCTATGGCTACACCTTC. The full variable domain, in which reference TRBV11-2 and TRBJ1-2 provide the parts outside the CDR3, is EAGVAQSPRYKIIEKRQSVAFWCNPISGHATLYWYQQILGQGPKLLIQFQNNGVVDDSQLPKDRFSAERLKGVDSTLKIQPAKLEDSAVYLCASSQRQGSYGYTFGSGTRLTVV.

The chain has TRBV30 and TRBJ1-5; D is ambiguous. V gave up 2 bases and J gave up 4 bases, with 15 bases separating them. CDR3 length equals 15 residues. Germline CDR1 and CDR2: GTSNPN and SVGIG (reference sequence). The DNA for the CDR3 is TGTGCCTGGAGTATTGGACCCAAAGGGAATCAGCCCCAGCATTTT. Translating it yields CAWSIGPKGNQPQHF.

The J gene is TRBJ2-7, the V gene TRBV15; 9 positions match TRBD1. Germline lookup yields CDR1 LNHNV and CDR2 YYDKDF (reference sequence). The CDR3 consists of 15 residues. The V gene end was trimmed by 4 bases and the J gene end by 5 bases; junction bases not matched to a gene: 9. The CDR3 protein is CATSISQGARDEQYF. DNA for the CDR3: TGTGCCACCAGCATATCACAGGGGGCGCGGGACGAGCAGTACTTC.

This chain uses TRBV23-1 with TRBJ2-1; D is unresolved. TRBV23-1 is filed as an ORF, its function uncertain. The CDR3 runs 12 residues. The V end lost 0 bases, the J end lost 9 bases, and 6 bases lay between the germline ends. CDR3: CASSQSKAEQFF. The CDR3 region has the DNA TGCGCCAGCAGTCAATCAAAGGCTGAGCAGTTCTTC.

This clone was recorded many times. The chain employs TRBV19 and TRBJ2-1; no reliable D call. Germline-derived CDR1 and CDR2 are LNHDA and SQIVND (reference sequence). With 2 bases removed from V and 4 bases from J, the gap between germline ends came to 6 bases. The length of the CDR3 is 13 residues. The chain's CDR3 is CASSIQLYNEQFF. Written as DNA, the CDR3 is TGTGCCAGTAGTATACAACTGTACAATGAGCAGTTCTTC. Using reference TRBV19 and TRBJ2-1 for the parts outside the CDR3, the full variable domain is DGGITQSPKYLFRKEGQNVTLSCEQNLNHDAMYWYRQDPGQGLRLIYYSQIVNDFQKGDIAEGYSVSREKKESFPLTVTSAQKNPTAFYLCASSIQLYNEQFFGPGTRLTVL.